The present T cell receptor beta chain was sequenced within a study of Tregs in tolerant kidney transplant recipients (dated by TCRdb to between 2018 and 2021). The study in broad terms: The transplants used related donors along with nonmyeloablative bone marrow transplantation, and in the human trials mixed chimerism was transient. Before combined kidney and bone marrow transplantation, this study identified donor-specific regulatory T cells using TCRbeta sequencing and then followed those same cells after transplant. What the authors observed across the whole study: In tolerant patients, the expansion of donor-specific Tregs was greater than global Treg expansion, suggesting that the expansion was antigen-driven rather than nonspecific. Biological reproducibility was not directly assessed, although technical replication error appeared to be minimal. For some patients the PCR primers changed over time, which made it impossible to compare the samples from those patients at the nucleotide level. The study was constrained by small patient numbers, and validation of the findings is required in larger populations and under other immunosuppression protocols. Expanding Tregs with activated donor B cells appeared to identify the most biologically relevant and donor-specific TCRbeta repertoire.

This clone was seen a few times. This receptor's antigen is unknown. Base qualities are not at hand, and no much larger clone is one base apart. Genomic DNA was extracted from sorted cells with the QIAGEN DNeasy Blood and Tissue Kit for TCRbeta CDR3 sequencing. High-throughput TCRbeta CDR3 sequencing was carried out commercially through immunoSEQ, with PCR amplification with bias correction and internal controls included. The original methods were these. Unique productive TCRbeta sequences were defined by CDR3 nucleotide sequence when primers matched and otherwise by CDR3 amino acid sequence together with Vbeta and Jbeta genes. Sorting error was corrected by removing sequences shared between sorted populations at a frequency ratio of 2:1 or less, and the remaining shared sequences were assigned to the higher population. Donor-reactive sequences were defined as at least 5-fold expanded in CFSE-low cells versus unstimulated cells, with frequency of at least 0.01% in CFSE-low cells. Jensen-Shannon divergence calculated on the top 100 TCRbeta sequences ranked by frequency was used to measure repertoire divergence. When a sample had multiple sequencing runs, each run was corrected for sorting error separately and the runs were then pooled. Not all clones reach the TCRdb copy of this immuneACCESS table, which keeps in-frame sequences only. Checked studies attribute under half of the gap to unresolved V genes and leave the rest unexplained. That table gives V, J and clone size, and the DNA gave D and trimming. The sample contains about 110,000 clones, almost 90% of them found a single time. 0.34% of the sample belongs to the ten largest clones.

Based on the germline V gene (reference sequence), the CDR1 and CDR2 sequences are GTSNPN and SVGIG. The trim is 5 bases for V and 5 bases for J, with a gap of 10 bases between the germline ends. Spanning cysteine to phenylalanine, the CDR3 consists of 11 amino acids. CDR3 DNA only is kept here, 33 bases in frame from base 1. What this sample's time point label stands for: blood sample drawn before combined kidney and bone marrow transplant. Unstimulated Tregs (CD4+CD25+CD127-), CD4+ non-Tregs (CD4+CD25-), CD4 and CD8 cells were FACS-sorted from thawed PBMCs. Several combined kidney and bone marrow transplant recipients from the ITN036ST trial were included as patients, and samples were available only from these trial subjects. Healthy control blood was processed by Ficoll density gradient to PBMCs and cryopreserved; patient PBMCs were collected before and after transplant.

This TCR came from a human donor who received a combined kidney and bone marrow transplant. This material consisted of CD4+ T cells from blood, taken before the transplant. This chain joins TRBV30 to TRBJ2-7, with a weak D call of TRBD2 (5 bases match). The nucleotide sequence is given as TGTGCCTGGGGGTCCGGGGACGAGCAGTACTTC. It specifies CAWGSGDEQYF.